The next 6 T cell receptor beta chains were all read from a single sample in a study of blood T cell repertoires in COVID-19 (TCRdb year 2020). The receptor library was made with the immunoSEQ multiplex PCR assay. Held by TCRdb, this immuneACCESS table contains in-frame sequences only and omits some clones. Under half of the omission traces to an unresolved V gene where checked; the cause of the rest is unknown. The sample yields 150,000 to 200,000 clones; approximately 87% were counted once. Roughly 3.3% of the sample belongs to the ten largest clones. The sample taken for sequencing was peripheral blood. The receptor set was obtained from a man in his late teens or twenties with active or convalescent COVID-19.

This clone was recorded only once. The rearrangement uses TRBV19 and TRBJ1-1; D may be TRBD1 (6 bases). V dropped 4 bases and J dropped 4 bases, with 19 bases sitting between them. CDR3 size: 16 residues. CDR1 LNHDA and CDR2 SQIVND come from the germline V gene (reference sequence). The CDR3 DNA is TGTGCCAGTAGTAAAGGGGGTTCTAAACAGAGCACTGAAGCTTTCTTT. Amino acids: CASSKGGSKQSTEAFF.

V usage is TRBV19 and J usage is TRBJ1-6, with unresolved D. The ends were cut back, 4 bases at V and 7 bases at J, with 11 bases in the middle. The germline V gene encodes CDR1 LNHDA and CDR2 SQIVND (reference sequence). This CDR3 is built from 14 residues. CDR3 loop: CASSREGQNSPLHF. The CDR3 region has the DNA TGTGCCAGTAGTAGGGAGGGCCAAAATTCACCCCTCCACTTT.

The chain is built from TRBV4-1 and TRBJ2-2; TRBD1 aligns across 8 bases. CDR1 MGHRA and CDR2 YSYEKL come from the germline V gene. The CDR3 runs 16 residues. J was trimmed by 3 bases and V by 2 bases; bases with no gene match: 5. The CDR3 coding sequence is TGCGCCAGCAGCCAAAAGCAGACAGGGGACACCGGGGAGCTGTTTTTT. Residues: CASSQKQTGDTGELFF.

DNA of the CDR3: TGTGCCAGCAGTTTATTATTCGATTCACCCCTCCACTTT. Translating gives CASSLLFDSPLHF. V gene TRBV28 combines with J gene TRBJ1-6; D remains ambiguous. The V and J ends lost 1 base and 8 bases respectively, with 6 bases between them. CDR1 and CDR2 from the germline V gene are MDHEN and SYDVKM. The CDR3 loop spans 13 amino acids.

The chain employs TRBV7-9 and TRBJ1-2; 7 bases match TRBD1. Germline CDR1 reads SEHNR; CDR2 reads FQNEAQ (reference sequence). The CDR3 is 14 residues long. The junction had 8 bases not matched to a gene; V was cut back by 8 bases and J by 2 bases. Written as DNA, the CDR3 is TGTGCCAGCGGCGACAGGGAAAAAAACTATGGCTACACCTTC. It specifies CASGDREKNYGYTF. Complete variable domain (other parts from reference TRBV7-9 and TRBJ1-2): DTGVSQNPRHKITKRGQNVTFRCDPISEHNRLYWYRQTLGQGPEFLTYFQNEAQLEKSRLLSDRFSAERPKGSFSTLEIQRTEQGDSAMYLCASGDREKNYGYTFGSGTRLTVV.

This clone was recorded once. This chain links TRBV6-5 with TRBJ2-3; 7 nucleotides match TRBD2. The CDR3 is made up of 13 amino acids. Germline CDR1 and CDR2: MNHEY and SVGAGI. V lost 5 bases and J lost 6; bases outside the gene matches: 5. The CDR3 spells CASSKNSGDTQYF. The CDR3 nucleotides read TGTGCCAGCAGTAAAAATAGCGGGGATACGCAGTATTTT.